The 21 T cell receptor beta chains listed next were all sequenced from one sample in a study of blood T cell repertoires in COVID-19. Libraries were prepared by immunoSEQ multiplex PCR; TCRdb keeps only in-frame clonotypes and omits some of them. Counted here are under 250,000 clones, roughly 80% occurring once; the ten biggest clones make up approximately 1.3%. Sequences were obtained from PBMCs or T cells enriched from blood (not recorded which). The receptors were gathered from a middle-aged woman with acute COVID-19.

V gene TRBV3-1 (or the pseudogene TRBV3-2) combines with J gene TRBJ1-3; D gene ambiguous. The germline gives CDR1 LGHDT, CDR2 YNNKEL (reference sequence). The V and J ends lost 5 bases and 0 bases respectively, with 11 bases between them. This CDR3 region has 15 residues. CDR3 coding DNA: TGTGCCAGCAGCAACCAGGTTCTCTCTGGAAACACCATATATTTT. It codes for CASSNQVLSGNTIYF.

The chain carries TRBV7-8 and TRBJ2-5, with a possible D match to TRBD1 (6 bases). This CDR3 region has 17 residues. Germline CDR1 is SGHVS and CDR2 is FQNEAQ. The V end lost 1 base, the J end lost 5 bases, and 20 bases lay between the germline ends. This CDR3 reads CASSLGGWGRNVETQYF. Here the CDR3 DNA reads TGTGCCAGCAGCTTAGGGGGATGGGGGCGGAACGTCGAGACCCAGTACTTC. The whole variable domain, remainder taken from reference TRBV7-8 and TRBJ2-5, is GAGVSQSPRYKVAKRGQDVALRCDPISGHVSLFWYQQALGQGPEFLTYFQNEAQLDKSGLPSDRFFAERPEGSVSTLKIQRTQQEDSAVYLCASSLGGWGRNVETQYFGPGTRLLVL.

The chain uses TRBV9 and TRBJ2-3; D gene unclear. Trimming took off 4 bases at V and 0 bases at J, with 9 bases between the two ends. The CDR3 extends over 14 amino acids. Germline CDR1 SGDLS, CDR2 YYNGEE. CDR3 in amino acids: CASSPRHSTDTQYF. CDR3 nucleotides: TGTGCCAGCAGCCCGCGACACAGCACAGATACGCAGTATTTT.

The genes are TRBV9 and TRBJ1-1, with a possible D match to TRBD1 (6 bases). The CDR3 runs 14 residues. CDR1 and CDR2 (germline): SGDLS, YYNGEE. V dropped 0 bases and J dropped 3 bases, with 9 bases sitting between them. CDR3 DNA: TGTGCCAGCAGCGTAGGACAGGTCGACACTGAAGCTTTCTTT. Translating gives CASSVGQVDTEAFF.

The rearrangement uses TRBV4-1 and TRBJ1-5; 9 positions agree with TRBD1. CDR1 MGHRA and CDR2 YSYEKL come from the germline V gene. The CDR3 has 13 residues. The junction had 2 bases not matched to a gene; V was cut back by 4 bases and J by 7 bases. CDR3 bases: TGCGCCAGCAGCCTGGACAGGGGACAGCCCCAGCATTTT. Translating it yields CASSLDRGQPQHF.

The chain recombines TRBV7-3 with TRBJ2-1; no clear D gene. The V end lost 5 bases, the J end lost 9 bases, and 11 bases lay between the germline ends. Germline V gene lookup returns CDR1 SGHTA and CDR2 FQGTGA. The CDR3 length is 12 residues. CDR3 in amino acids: CASSPQSGEQFF. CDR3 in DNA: TGTGCCAGCAGCCCGCAGTCTGGTGAGCAGTTCTTC.

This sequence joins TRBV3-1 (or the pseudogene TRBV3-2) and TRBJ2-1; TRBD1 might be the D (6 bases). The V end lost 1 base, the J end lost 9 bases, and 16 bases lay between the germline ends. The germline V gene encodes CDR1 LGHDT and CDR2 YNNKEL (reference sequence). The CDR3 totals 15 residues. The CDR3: CASSQVRTARGEQFF. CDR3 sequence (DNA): TGTGCCAGCAGCCAAGTGCGGACGGCCAGGGGTGAGCAGTTCTTC.

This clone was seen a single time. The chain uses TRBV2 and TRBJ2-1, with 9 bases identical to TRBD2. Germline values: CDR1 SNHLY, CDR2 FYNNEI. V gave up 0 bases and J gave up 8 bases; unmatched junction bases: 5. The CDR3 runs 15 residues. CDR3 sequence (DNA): TGTGCCAGCAGTGAAGCCCGGACTAGCGCCCATGAGCAGTTCTTC. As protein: CASSEARTSAHEQFF.

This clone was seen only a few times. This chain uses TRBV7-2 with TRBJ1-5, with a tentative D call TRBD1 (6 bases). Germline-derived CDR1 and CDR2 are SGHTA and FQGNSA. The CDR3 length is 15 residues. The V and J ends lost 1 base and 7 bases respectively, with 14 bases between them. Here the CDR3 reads CASSLVWGQEQPQHF. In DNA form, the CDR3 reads TGTGCCAGCAGCTTAGTGTGGGGGCAGGAGCAGCCCCAGCATTTT.

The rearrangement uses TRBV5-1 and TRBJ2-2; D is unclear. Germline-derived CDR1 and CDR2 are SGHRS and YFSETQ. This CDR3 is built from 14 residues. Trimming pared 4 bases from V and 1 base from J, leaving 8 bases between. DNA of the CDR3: TGCGCCAGCAGCCCGACGGGGAACACCGGGGAGCTGTTTTTT. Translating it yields CASSPTGNTGELFF.

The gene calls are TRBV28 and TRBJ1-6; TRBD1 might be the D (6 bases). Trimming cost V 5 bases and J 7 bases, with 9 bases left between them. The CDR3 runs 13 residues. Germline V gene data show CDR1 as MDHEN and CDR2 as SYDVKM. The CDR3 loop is CASSKTGNSPLHF. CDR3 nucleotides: TGTGCCAGCAGTAAAACAGGGAATTCACCCCTCCACTTT. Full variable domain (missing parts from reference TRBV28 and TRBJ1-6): DVKVTQSSRYLVKRTGEKVFLECVQDMDHENMFWYRQDPGLGLRLIYFSYDVKMKEKGDIPEGYSVSREKKERFSLILESASTNQTSMYLCASSKTGNSPLHFGNGTRLTVT.

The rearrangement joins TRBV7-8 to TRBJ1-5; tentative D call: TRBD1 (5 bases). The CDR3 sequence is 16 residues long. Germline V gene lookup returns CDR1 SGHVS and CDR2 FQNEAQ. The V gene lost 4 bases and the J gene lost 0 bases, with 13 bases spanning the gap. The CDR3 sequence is CASSSRRGSSNQPQHF. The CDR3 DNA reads TGTGCCAGCAGCTCGCGAAGGGGTAGTAGCAATCAGCCCCAGCATTTT.

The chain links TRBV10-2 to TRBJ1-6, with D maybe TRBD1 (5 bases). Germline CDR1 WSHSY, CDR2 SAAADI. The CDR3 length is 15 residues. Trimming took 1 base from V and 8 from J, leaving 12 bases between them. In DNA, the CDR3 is TGCGCCAGCAGTGAGTTTGGCAGGGAGGATTCACCCCTCCACTTT. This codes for CASSEFGREDSPLHF.

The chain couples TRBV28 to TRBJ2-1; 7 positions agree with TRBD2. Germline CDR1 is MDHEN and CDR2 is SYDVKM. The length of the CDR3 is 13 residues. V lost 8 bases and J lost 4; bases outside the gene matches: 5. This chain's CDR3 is CASRVSGYNEQFF. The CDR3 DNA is TGTGCCAGCCGTGTTAGCGGGTACAATGAGCAGTTCTTC.

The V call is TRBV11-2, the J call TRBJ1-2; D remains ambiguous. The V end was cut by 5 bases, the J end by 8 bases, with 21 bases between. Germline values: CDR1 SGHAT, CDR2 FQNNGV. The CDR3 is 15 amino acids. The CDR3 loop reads CASSLGPGSLVGYTF. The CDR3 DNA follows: TGTGCCAGCAGCCTAGGTCCAGGTTCTTTGGTAGGCTACACCTTC.

CDR3 in DNA: TGTGCCAGCAGCCAAGGCGGGGGCAGCGGTGAAGCTTTCTTT. It is translated as CASSQGGGSGEAFF. The rearrangement links TRBV3-1 (or the pseudogene TRBV3-2) to TRBJ1-1, with D maybe TRBD1 (6 bases). This CDR3 region has 14 residues. Deletions cut 1 base from V and 7 bases from J, with 13 bases between. Germline V gene sequence: CDR1 LGHDT, CDR2 YNNKEL (reference sequence).

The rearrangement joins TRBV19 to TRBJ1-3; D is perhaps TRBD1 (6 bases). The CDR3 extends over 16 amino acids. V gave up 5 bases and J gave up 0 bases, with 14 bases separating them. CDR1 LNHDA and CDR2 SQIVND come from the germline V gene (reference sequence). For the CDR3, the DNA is TGTGCCAGTAGTCCATGGACAGCCATCTCTGGAAACACCATATATTTT. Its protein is CASSPWTAISGNTIYF.

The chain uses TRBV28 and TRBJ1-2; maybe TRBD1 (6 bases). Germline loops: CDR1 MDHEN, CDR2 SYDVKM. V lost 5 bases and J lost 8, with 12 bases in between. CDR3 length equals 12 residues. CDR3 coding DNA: TGTGCCAGCAGTGCCCGGGACACGGGCTACACCTTC. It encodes CASSARDTGYTF.

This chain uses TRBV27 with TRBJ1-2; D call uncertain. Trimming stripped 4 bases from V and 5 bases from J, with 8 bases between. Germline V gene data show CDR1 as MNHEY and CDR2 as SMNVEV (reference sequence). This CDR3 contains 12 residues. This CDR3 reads CASSSNRYGYTF. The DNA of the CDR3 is TGTGCCAGCAGTTCTAACAGATATGGCTACACCTTC.

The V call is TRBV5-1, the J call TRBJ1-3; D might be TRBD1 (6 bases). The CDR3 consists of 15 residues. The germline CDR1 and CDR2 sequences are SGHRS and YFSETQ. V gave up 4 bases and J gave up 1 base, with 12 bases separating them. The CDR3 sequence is CASSRGDTSGNTIYF. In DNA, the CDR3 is TGCGCCAGCAGCCGGGGGGACACATCTGGAAACACCATATATTTT.

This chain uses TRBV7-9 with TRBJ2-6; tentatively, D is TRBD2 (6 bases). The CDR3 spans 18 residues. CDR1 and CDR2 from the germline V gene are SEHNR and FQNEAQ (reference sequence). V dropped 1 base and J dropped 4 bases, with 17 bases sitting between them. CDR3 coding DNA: TGTGCCAGCAGCTTAGATGTCGGGGGAAGTCTGGGGGCCAACGTCCTGACTTTC. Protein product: CASSLDVGGSLGANVLTF. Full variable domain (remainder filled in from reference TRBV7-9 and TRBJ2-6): DTGVSQNPRHKITKRGQNVTFRCDPISEHNRLYWYRQTLGQGPEFLTYFQNEAQLEKSRLLSDRFSAERPKGSFSTLEIQRTEQGDSAMYLCASSLDVGGSLGANVLTFGAGSRLTVL.